The 27 T cell receptor beta chains presented below share a single source sample, sequenced in a study of blood T cell repertoires in COVID-19. Profiling relied on immunoSEQ multiplex PCR, and the TCRdb table lists in-frame clones only, not all of them. The sample contains 120,000 to 150,000 clones, roughly 86% of which appear only once. Sequenced material: PBMCs or T cells enriched from blood (not recorded which). The receptors originated from a woman in her 50s with acute COVID-19.

In this sample, this clone turned up many times. The gene calls are TRBV19 and TRBJ2-7; TRBD1 aligns across 11 bases. The V segment lost 6 bases and the J segment 7 bases; nucleotides outside the gene matches: 8. Germline assignment: CDR1 LNHDA and CDR2 SQIVND (reference sequence). This CDR3 has 14 residues. Here the CDR3 DNA reads TGTGCCAGTAGAAAGGACAGGGGGCCCAGTGAGCAGTACTTC. Protein sequence: CASRKDRGPSEQYF.

J is TRBJ2-7 and V is TRBV6-6; 8 nucleotides agree with TRBD1. There are 14 residues in the CDR3. Germline V lookup: CDR1 MNHNY, CDR2 SVGAGI (reference sequence). Unmatched junction bases numbered 3, after V lost 2 bases and J lost 3 bases. Here the CDR3 DNA reads TGTGCCAGCAGTTACGGGGACAGGTACTACGAGCAGTACTTC. Its translation is CASSYGDRYYEQYF.

In this sample, this clone turned up once. The chain combines TRBV7-9 with TRBJ2-6, with 7 bases identical to TRBD2. Germline V gene lookup returns CDR1 SEHNR and CDR2 FQNEAQ (reference sequence). J lost 0 bases, V lost 0 bases, and 5 bases had no gene match. This CDR3 is built from 18 residues. The CDR3 sequence is CASSLAREAFSGANVLTF. In DNA form, the CDR3 reads TGTGCCAGCAGCTTAGCCCGGGAGGCTTTCTCTGGGGCCAACGTCCTGACTTTC. Variable domain in full (rest from reference TRBV7-9 and TRBJ2-6): DTGVSQNPRHKITKRGQNVTFRCDPISEHNRLYWYRQTLGQGPEFLTYFQNEAQLEKSRLLSDRFSAERPKGSFSTLEIQRTEQGDSAMYLCASSLAREAFSGANVLTFGAGSRLTVL.

The rearrangement links TRBV29-1 to TRBJ2-5; 13 nucleotides line up with TRBD2. CDR1 is SQVTM and CDR2 is ANQGSEA in the germline V gene. J was trimmed by 4 bases and V by 8 bases; bases with no gene match: 7. This CDR3 spans 14 amino acids. This CDR3 is CSLWTSGRGETQYF. The CDR3 DNA reads TGCAGCTTATGGACTAGCGGGAGAGGAGAGACCCAGTACTTC.

The sample holds a few counts of this clone. This chain links TRBV10-3 with TRBJ2-2, with 11 bases identical to TRBD2. The CDR3 totals 14 residues. V was clipped by 2 bases and J by 7 bases; unmatched bases: 0. The germline V gene has CDR1 ENHRY and CDR2 SYGVKD. Here the CDR3 DNA reads TGTGCCATCAGTGAGACTAGCGGGAGCGGGGAGCTGTTTTTT. Protein: CAISETSGSGELFF.

V usage is TRBV24-1 and J usage is TRBJ1-5, with a tentative D call TRBD1 (5 bases). Germline CDR1 reads KGHDR; CDR2 reads SFDVKD. The V and J ends lost 4 bases and 6 bases respectively, with 12 bases between them. The CDR3 covers 14 residues. CDR3 protein: CATSDLVGRQPQHF. The CDR3 nucleotides are TGTGCCACCAGTGACCTGGTGGGGCGTCAGCCCCAGCATTTT.

The chain carries TRBV19 and TRBJ2-1; no definite D call. Deletions cut 3 bases from V and 7 bases from J, with 16 bases between. From germline, CDR1 is LNHDA and CDR2 SQIVND (reference sequence). This CDR3 has 15 residues. The CDR3 protein is CASSISRQPGNEQFF. CDR3 bases: TGTGCCAGTAGTATTAGCCGCCAGCCTGGTAATGAGCAGTTCTTC.

This rearrangement joins TRBV6-5 to TRBJ1-1; tentative D call: TRBD1 (6 bases). V lost 7 bases to trimming and J lost 7 bases, with 16 bases between them. CDR1 MNHEY and CDR2 SVGAGI come from the germline V gene. The CDR3 runs to 13 residues. The CDR3 DNA is TGTGCCAGCACCCCAATGGGGGCGGGTGAAGCTTTCTTT. The encoded protein is CASTPMGAGEAFF.

This CDR3 reads CASSPRTSGTLAQYF. The CDR3 DNA sequence: TGTGCCAGCAGCCCCCGGACTAGCGGGACATTGGCCCAGTACTTC. The V and J genes are TRBV11-3 and TRBJ2-5, with 12 bases aligning to TRBD2. Germline V gene lookup returns CDR1 SGHNT and CDR2 YENEEA. The J segment lost 9 bases and the V segment lost 5 bases, leaving 10 bases of the junction unmatched. The CDR3 contains 15 residues.

The chain is built from TRBV7-3 and TRBJ2-1; 9 bases agree with TRBD1. Germline lookup yields CDR1 SGHTA and CDR2 FQGTGA. The ends lost 6 bases at V and 6 bases at J; junction bases unmatched: 3. The CDR3 consists of 13 residues. The CDR3 DNA is TGTGCCAGCAGACAGGGGGCAACCAATGAGCAGTTCTTC. Encoded protein: CASRQGATNEQFF.

The genes are TRBV19 and TRBJ1-5; 8 nucleotides agree with TRBD1. The CDR3 totals 15 residues. The V segment lost 5 bases and the J segment 4 bases; nucleotides outside the gene matches: 7. Germline V gene lookup returns CDR1 LNHDA and CDR2 SQIVND (reference sequence). As DNA, the CDR3 is TGTGCCAGTAGTCCGAGACAGGGGCGGAATCAGCCCCAGCATTTT. Its protein product is CASSPRQGRNQPQHF.

The chain couples TRBV15 to TRBJ1-1, with TRBD1 matching over 8 bases. Per the germline V gene, CDR1 is LNHNV and CDR2 is YYDKDF (reference sequence). Trimming took 2 bases from V and 1 from J; bases not matched to a gene: 6. The CDR3 spans 16 residues. The DNA for the CDR3 is TGTGCCACCAGCAGACCATGGGGACAGGAGAACACTGAAGCTTTCTTT. It is translated as CATSRPWGQENTEAFF.

This chain uses TRBV28 with TRBJ2-2; D gene ambiguous. Between the trimmed V and J ends, which lost 5 bases and 5 bases, there was a span of 3 bases. This CDR3 contains 11 residues. Germline CDR1 is MDHEN and CDR2 is SYDVKM. The CDR3 bases are TGTGCCAGCAGTACTACCGGGGAGCTGTTTTTT. Translating it yields CASSTTGELFF.

Only one count was recorded for this clone. V is TRBV7-2 and J is TRBJ2-7; 10 bases align to TRBD1. CDR1 SGHTA and CDR2 FQGNSA come from the germline V gene. The CDR3 is made up of 16 amino acids. J was trimmed by 5 bases and V by 4 bases; bases with no gene match: 11. CDR3 amino acids: CASSSALSGTGDEQYF. For the CDR3, the DNA is TGTGCCAGCAGCTCAGCGCTCTCCGGGACAGGGGACGAGCAGTACTTC.

The table lists this clone with a count of one. The genes are TRBV6-2 or TRBV6-3 and TRBJ1-5; the D is unclear. Germline V gene data show CDR1 as MNHEY and CDR2 as SVGEGT. V was clipped by 5 bases and J by 7 bases, with 24 bases between them. The CDR3 is 17 residues long. CDR3 sequence reads: CASSPLPPDRERQPQHF. CDR3 nucleotides: TGTGCCAGCAGTCCGCTACCGCCGGATCGGGAAAGACAGCCCCAGCATTTT.

The chain combines TRBV7-2 with TRBJ1-5, with D perhaps TRBD1 (5 bases). The CDR3 has 15 amino acids. Germline CDR1 reads SGHTA; CDR2 reads FQGNSA. V gave up 5 bases and J gave up 7 bases, with 18 bases separating them. CDR3 region: CASSKSGGGGQPQHF. CDR3 nucleotides: TGTGCCAGCAGCAAATCCGGTGGGGGAGGCCAGCCCCAGCATTTT. Full variable domain (missing parts from reference TRBV7-2 and TRBJ1-5): GAGVSQSPSNKVTEKGKDVELRCDPISGHTALYWYRQSLGQGLEFLIYFQGNSAPDKSGLPSDRFSAERTGGSVSTLTIQRTQQEDSAVYLCASSKSGGGGQPQHFGDGTRLSIL.

This clone has just one count. The chain has TRBV5-4 and TRBJ2-7, with D tentatively TRBD2 (5 bases). Germline CDR1 is SGHNT and CDR2 is YYREEE (reference sequence). Trimming cost V 4 bases and J 6 bases, with 26 bases left between them. This CDR3 has 17 residues. The CDR3: CASSPPGLGSQRTEQYF. CDR3 nucleotide sequence: TGTGCCAGCAGCCCTCCCGGGTTAGGGAGTCAGAGGACCGAGCAGTACTTC. The full variable domain, in which reference TRBV5-4 and TRBJ2-7 provide the parts outside the CDR3, is ETGVTQSPTHLIKTRGQQVTLRCSSQSGHNTVSWYQQALGQGPQFIFQYYREEENGRGNFPPRFSGLQFPNYSSELNVNALELDDSALYLCASSPPGLGSQRTEQYFGPGTRLTVT.

This clone was counted a few times. This sequence joins TRBV4-1 and TRBJ1-1, with a possible D match to TRBD1 (5 bases). V gave up 1 base and J gave up 2 bases, with 8 bases separating them. CDR3 length: 14 residues. CDR1 is MGHRA and CDR2 is YSYEKL in the germline V gene. The CDR3 spells CASSQGTPNTEAFF. Written as DNA, the CDR3 is TGCGCCAGCAGCCAAGGGACACCAAACACTGAAGCTTTCTTT.

The CDR3 region is CASSPISGSWAYEQYF. The CDR3 nucleotides read TGTGCCAGCTCACCAATTAGCGGGAGTTGGGCTTACGAGCAGTACTTC. The chain links TRBV18 to TRBJ2-7; 9 nucleotides match TRBD2. In germline, CDR1 is KGHSH, CDR2 LQKENI. CDR3 length equals 16 residues. Trimming took 2 bases from V and 4 from J; bases not matched to a gene: 9.

The V and J genes are TRBV7-9 and TRBJ1-1; TRBD1 agrees at 9 bases. Per germline, CDR1 SEHNR and CDR2 FQNEAQ (reference sequence). V gave up 4 bases and J gave up 2 bases; unmatched junction bases: 5. The CDR3 runs to 15 residues. CDR3 residues: CASSSPGQGNTEAFF. CDR3 nucleotide sequence: TGTGCCAGCAGCTCTCCGGGACAGGGTAACACTGAAGCTTTCTTT.

This chain joins TRBV3-1 (or the pseudogene TRBV3-2) and TRBJ2-7; 10 bases fit TRBD2. There are 17 residues in the CDR3. Germline CDR1 is LGHDT and CDR2 is YNNKEL (reference sequence). The V gene end was trimmed by 1 base and the J gene end by 7 bases; junction bases not matched to a gene: 13. This CDR3 is CASSQGKAGGGVWEQYF. CDR3 bases: TGTGCCAGCAGCCAAGGGAAAGCGGGAGGGGGGGTTTGGGAGCAGTACTTC.

This rearrangement joins TRBV7-9 to TRBJ2-2; 8 nucleotides match TRBD2. Germline V CDR1 and CDR2: SEHNR, FQNEAQ (reference sequence). This CDR3 has 15 residues. V was clipped by 6 bases and J by 0 bases; unmatched bases: 3. The CDR3 reads CASRAAGANTGELFF. The CDR3, as DNA: TGTGCCAGCAGGGCAGCGGGAGCGAACACCGGGGAGCTGTTTTTT.

The rearrangement links TRBV4-1 to TRBJ2-1, with TRBD2 identical over 8 bases. V lost 5 bases and J lost 8; bases outside the gene matches: 2. CDR3 length equals 12 residues. Germline CDR1 is MGHRA and CDR2 is YSYEKL. The CDR3: CASSWGLDEQFF. CDR3 DNA: TGCGCCAGCAGCTGGGGACTAGATGAGCAGTTCTTC.

J is TRBJ1-1 and V is TRBV11-2; 9 positions match TRBD1. V was clipped by 0 bases and J by 11 bases; unmatched bases: 16. CDR3 length: 17 amino acids. Germline CDR1 is SGHAT and CDR2 is FQNNGV. CDR3 in DNA: TGTGCCAGCAGCTTAGATCTCAGAAAACAGGGGGCGCTGGGGGCTTTCTTT. Translating it yields CASSLDLRKQGALGAFF. The full variable domain, rest sourced from reference TRBV11-2 and TRBJ1-1, is EAGVAQSPRYKIIEKRQSVAFWCNPISGHATLYWYQQILGQGPKLLIQFQNNGVVDDSQLPKDRFSAERLKGVDSTLKIQPAKLEDSAVYLCASSLDLRKQGALGAFFGQGTRLTVV.

The chain carries TRBV19 and TRBJ1-1, with D possibly being TRBD1 (5 bases). V lost 5 bases to trimming and J lost 6 bases, with 13 bases between them. CDR3 length: 13 amino acids. CDR1 is LNHDA and CDR2 is SQIVND in the germline V gene (reference sequence). In DNA form, the CDR3 reads TGTGCCAGTAGTTCCCAGGGCACGGCTGAAGCTTTCTTT. The encoded protein is CASSSQGTAEAFF.

This chain links TRBV5-6 with TRBJ2-2; no definite D call. V lost 0 bases to trimming and J lost 9 bases, with 3 bases between them. Per the germline V gene, CDR1 is SGHDT and CDR2 is YYEEEE. The length of the CDR3 is 11 residues. The DNA of the CDR3 is TGTGCCAGCAGCTTGGGTAGGGAGCTGTTTTTT. Protein product: CASSLGRELFF.

The chain recombines TRBV5-6 with TRBJ2-5; tentatively, D is TRBD2 (6 bases). The CDR3 sequence is 13 residues long. The V gene's germline CDR1 is SGHDT and CDR2 YYEEEE. V lost 2 bases to trimming and J lost 5 bases, with 10 bases between them. The CDR3: CASSFGGRETQYF. In nucleotides, the CDR3 is TGTGCCAGCAGCTTCGGGGGACGCGAGACCCAGTACTTC.